Here is one T cell receptor (beta chain) with its context. Its cognate antigen is unknown. The sample originates from a study of cytomegalovirus exposure and HLA in healthy donors. Looking at the study overall: Sequencing of 180 million or so T cells in an earlier analysis found 90 million to 120 million unique TCR beta sequences.

General study findings and limits: The study labeled fewer than 200 TCR beta chains cytomegalovirus-associated. With DRB1 most and HLA-C fewest, TCR association rates differed between HLA loci in a later analysis.

The PCR was carried out with 60 Vbeta primers and 13 Jbeta primers. Method: immunoSEQ multiplex PCR; TCRdb's copy keeps in-frame clones and lacks some. Seen here are approximately 120,000 clones, about 80% observed once, and the top ten hold roughly 3.7%. Losses at the gene ends were 5 bases for V and 5 bases for J; bases not matched to a gene: 5. Per germline, CDR1 SGHRS and CDR2 YFSETQ. CDR3 length: 15 residues. This receptor was taken from a woman aged 35 to 49 in good health and CMV-seropositive. Sequencing input: PBMCs. The chain couples TRBV5-1 to TRBJ2-7; 15 bases match TRBD2. CDR3 region: CASSRTSGRADEQYF. In DNA form, the CDR3 reads TGCGCCAGCAGTCGGACTAGCGGGAGGGCCGACGAGCAGTACTTC.